This record covers a single T cell receptor beta chain. Repertoires were generated with immunoSEQ multiplex PCR, while TCRdb's copy carries only in-frame clones and drops some. The table has fewer than 200,000 clones, 85% to 90% seen once. This entry is derived from a study of blood T cell repertoires in COVID-19. Looking at the study overall: Sample material is recorded as cDNA or gDNA derived from T cells, B-cell-depleted T cells, or PBMCs.

V was clipped by 1 base and J by 7 bases, with 5 bases between them. Germline V gives CDR1 SEHNR, CDR2 FQNEAQ (reference sequence). This CDR3 comprises 11 residues. The chain has TRBV7-9 and TRBJ2-7; D is uncertain. This receptor was identified in a woman younger than 35 who had recovered from COVID-19. The sample consisted of peripheral blood. CDR3 loop: CASSLDKEQYF. The CDR3, as DNA: TGTGCCAGCAGCTTAGACAAGGAGCAGTACTTC.